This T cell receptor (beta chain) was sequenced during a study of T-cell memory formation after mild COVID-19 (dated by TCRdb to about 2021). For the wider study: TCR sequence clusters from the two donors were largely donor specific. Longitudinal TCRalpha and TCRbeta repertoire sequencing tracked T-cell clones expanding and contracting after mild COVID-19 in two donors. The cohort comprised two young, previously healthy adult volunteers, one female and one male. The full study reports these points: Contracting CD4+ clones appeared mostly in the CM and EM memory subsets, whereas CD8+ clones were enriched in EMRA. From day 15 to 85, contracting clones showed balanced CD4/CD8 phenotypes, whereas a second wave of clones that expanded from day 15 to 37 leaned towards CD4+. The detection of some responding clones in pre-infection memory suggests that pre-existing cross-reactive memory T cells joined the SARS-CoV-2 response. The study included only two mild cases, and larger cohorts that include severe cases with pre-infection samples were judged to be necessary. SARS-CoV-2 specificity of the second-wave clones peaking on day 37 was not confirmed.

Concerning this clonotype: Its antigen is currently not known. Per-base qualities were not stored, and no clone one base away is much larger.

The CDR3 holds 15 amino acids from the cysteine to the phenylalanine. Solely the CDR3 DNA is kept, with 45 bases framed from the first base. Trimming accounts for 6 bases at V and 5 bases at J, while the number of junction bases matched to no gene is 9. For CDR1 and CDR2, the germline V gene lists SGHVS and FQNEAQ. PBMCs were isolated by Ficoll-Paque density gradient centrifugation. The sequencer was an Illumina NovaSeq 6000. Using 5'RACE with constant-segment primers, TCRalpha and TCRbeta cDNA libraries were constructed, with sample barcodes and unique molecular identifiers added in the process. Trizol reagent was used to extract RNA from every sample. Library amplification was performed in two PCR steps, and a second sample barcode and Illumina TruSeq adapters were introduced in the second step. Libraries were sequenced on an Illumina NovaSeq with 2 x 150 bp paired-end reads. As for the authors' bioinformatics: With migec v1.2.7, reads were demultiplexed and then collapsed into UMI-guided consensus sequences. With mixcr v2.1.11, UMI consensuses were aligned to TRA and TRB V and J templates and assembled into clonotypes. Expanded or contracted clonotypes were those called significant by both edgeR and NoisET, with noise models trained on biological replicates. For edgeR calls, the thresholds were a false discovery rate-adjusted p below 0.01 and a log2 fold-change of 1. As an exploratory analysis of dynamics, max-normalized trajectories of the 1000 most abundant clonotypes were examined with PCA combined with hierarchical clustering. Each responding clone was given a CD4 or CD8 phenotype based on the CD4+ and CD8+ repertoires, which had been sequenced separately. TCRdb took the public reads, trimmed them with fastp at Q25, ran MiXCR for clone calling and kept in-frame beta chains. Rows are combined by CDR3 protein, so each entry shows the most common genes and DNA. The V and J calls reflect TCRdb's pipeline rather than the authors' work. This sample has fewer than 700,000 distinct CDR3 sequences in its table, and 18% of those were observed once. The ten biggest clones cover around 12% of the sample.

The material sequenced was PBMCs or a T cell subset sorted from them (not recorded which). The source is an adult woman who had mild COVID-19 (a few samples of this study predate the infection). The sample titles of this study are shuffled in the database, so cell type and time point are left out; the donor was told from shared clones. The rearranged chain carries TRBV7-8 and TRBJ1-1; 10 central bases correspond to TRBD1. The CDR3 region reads CASSRVGTGETEAFF. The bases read TGTGCCAGCAGTAGGGTCGGGACAGGGGAGACTGAAGCTTTCTTT.